This T cell receptor (beta chain) is from a study of blood T cell repertoires in COVID-19. Study-wide context: The United States, Italy and Spain were the sources of the acute and convalescent COVID-19 samples. PBMCs, B-cell-depleted T cells, or T cells provided the cDNA or gDNA that made up the material.

Study processing details: How many nucleated cells were present was estimated from reference gene primer amplification. Here immunoSEQ multiplex PCR was the method, and the copy in TCRdb shows in-frame clones only, minus some. The D gene and trimming were derived from the DNA, and the V and J assignments and clone size from that table. The table shows 210,000 or so clones, with roughly 80% occurring only once. Sequenced sample: peripheral blood. This clonotype was obtained from a woman aged 80 or over with acute or convalescent COVID-19.

This CDR3 reads CASRTGYNQPQHF. CDR3 nucleotide sequence: TGTGCCAGCAGGACGGGTTACAATCAGCCCCAGCATTTT. The chain has TRBV6-5 and TRBJ1-5; D is ambiguous. The CDR3 has 13 amino acids. Germline V lookup: CDR1 MNHEY, CDR2 SVGAGI. V shed 6 bases and J shed 3 bases, with 9 bases lying between them.